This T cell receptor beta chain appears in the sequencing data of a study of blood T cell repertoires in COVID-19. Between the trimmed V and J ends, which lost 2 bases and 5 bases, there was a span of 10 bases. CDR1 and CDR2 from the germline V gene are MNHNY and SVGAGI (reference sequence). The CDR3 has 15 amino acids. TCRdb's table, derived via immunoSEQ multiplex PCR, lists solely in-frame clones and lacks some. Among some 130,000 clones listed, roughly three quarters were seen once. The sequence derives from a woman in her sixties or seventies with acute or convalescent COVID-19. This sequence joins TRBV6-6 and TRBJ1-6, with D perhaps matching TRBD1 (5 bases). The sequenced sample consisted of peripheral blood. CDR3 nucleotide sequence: TGTGCCAGCAGTTACATGGGGCCGAATAATTCACCCCTCCACTTT. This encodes CASSYMGPNNSPLHF.